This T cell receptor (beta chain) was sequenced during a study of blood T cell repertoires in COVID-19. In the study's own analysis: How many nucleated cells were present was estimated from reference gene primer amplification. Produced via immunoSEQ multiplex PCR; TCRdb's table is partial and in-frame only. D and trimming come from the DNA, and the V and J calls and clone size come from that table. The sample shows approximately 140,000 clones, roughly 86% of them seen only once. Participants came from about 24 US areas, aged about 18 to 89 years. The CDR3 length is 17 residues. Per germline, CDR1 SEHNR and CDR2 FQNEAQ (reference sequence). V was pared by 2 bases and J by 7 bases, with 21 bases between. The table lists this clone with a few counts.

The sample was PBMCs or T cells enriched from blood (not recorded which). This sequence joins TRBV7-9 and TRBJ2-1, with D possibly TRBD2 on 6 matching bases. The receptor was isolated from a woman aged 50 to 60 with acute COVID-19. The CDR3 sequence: CASSLKRVREFRNEQFF. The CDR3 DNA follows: TGTGCCAGCAGCTTAAAAAGGGTACGGGAGTTTCGAAATGAGCAGTTCTTC.